These 12 T cell receptor beta chains share one sample of origin, sequenced in a study of cytomegalovirus exposure and HLA in healthy donors. It was with 60 Vbeta and 13 Jbeta primers that the PCR ran. Measured with immunoSEQ multiplex PCR; TCRdb has only the in-frame clones, and not every one. The sample table includes roughly 120,000 clones. The sequencing input was PBMCs. These receptor sequences come from a man younger than 40 in good health and CMV-seronegative.

The genes are TRBV7-3 and TRBJ2-1; 13 nucleotides line up with TRBD2. Germline V gene lookup returns CDR1 SGHTA and CDR2 FQGTGA. The V and J ends lost 5 bases and 9 bases, in that order; junction bases with no gene match: 7. This CDR3 region has 15 residues. The chain's CDR3 is CASSLLAGGRGEQFF. The CDR3 DNA reads TGTGCCAGCAGCCTACTAGCGGGAGGGAGAGGTGAGCAGTTCTTC. The variable domain in full, with the rest retrieved from reference TRBV7-3 and TRBJ2-1, is GAGVSQTPSNKVTEKGKYVELRCDPISGHTALYWYRQSLGQGPEFLIYFQGTGAADDSGLPNDRFFAVRPEGSVSTLKIQRTERGDSAVYLCASSLLAGGRGEQFFGPGTRLTVL.

J is TRBJ2-1 and V is TRBV2; no definite D call. The CDR3 contains 14 residues. CDR1 and CDR2 (germline): SNHLY, FYNNEI. V lost 6 bases, J lost 5 bases, and 14 bases lay in between. The CDR3 region is CASRELSINNEQFF. CDR3 DNA sequence: TGTGCCAGCAGGGAGCTTTCCATTAACAATGAGCAGTTCTTC.

The gene calls are TRBV7-9 and TRBJ2-7; 10 nucleotides line up with TRBD2. This CDR3 comprises 16 residues. V trimming: 5 bases; J trimming: 1 base; junction bases outside the gene matches: 8. Germline CDR1 and CDR2: SEHNR and FQNEAQ (reference sequence). This chain's CDR3 is CASSPPSGRRSYEQYF. The CDR3 region has the DNA TGTGCCAGCAGCCCACCTAGCGGGAGAAGATCCTACGAGCAGTACTTC.

A word on this clone: Other DNA sequences within the sample encode an identical CDR3. The CDR3 loop is CASSLGLAGADTQYF. The CDR3 coding sequence is TGTGCCAGCAGCCTTGGACTAGCGGGAGCAGATACGCAGTATTTT. The chain carries TRBV11-2 and TRBJ2-3, with TRBD2 identical over 13 bases. The V and J ends lost 5 bases and 4 bases, in that order; junction bases with no gene match: 3. The CDR3 covers 15 residues. The germline gives CDR1 SGHAT, CDR2 FQNNGV.

V gene TRBV7-6 combines with J gene TRBJ1-3; D gene unclear. Trimming removed 4 bases at V and 0 bases at J, with 13 bases between. CDR3 length: 16 residues. The germline gives CDR1 SGHVS, CDR2 FNYEAQ. The CDR3, as DNA: TGTGCCAGCAGCTCGGAGCTCTGGAGCTCTGGAAACACCATATATTTT. Encoded protein: CASSSELWSSGNTIYF.

The V call is TRBV5-6, the J call TRBJ2-7; TRBD2 matches 10 bases. The CDR3 has 15 residues. After removal of 0 bases from V and 6 bases from J, the junction contained 6 bases not matched to a gene. CDR1 is SGHDT and CDR2 is YYEEEE in the germline V gene. CDR3 bases: TGTGCCAGCAGCTTGGTCCTAGCGGGAGTGGGCGAGCAGTACTTC. Its protein is CASSLVLAGVGEQYF.

The chain couples TRBV7-3 to TRBJ2-2; TRBD2 matches at 10 bases. Germline V gives CDR1 SGHTA, CDR2 FQGTGA. This CDR3 is 16 amino acids long. The trim removed 5 bases at V and 4 bases at J, leaving 7 bases unmatched. The CDR3 DNA is TGTGCCAGCAGCGTTACTAGCGGGGTTACCACCGGGGAGCTGTTTTTT. This sequence encodes CASSVTSGVTTGELFF.

The rearrangement links TRBV7-9 to TRBJ1-1, with a possible D match to TRBD1 (6 bases). CDR3 size: 14 residues. Trimming removed 3 bases at V and 0 bases at J, with 8 bases between. Per germline, CDR1 SEHNR and CDR2 FQNEAQ (reference sequence). The CDR3, as DNA: TGTGCCAGCAGCTTTACAGGGATGAACACTGAAGCTTTCTTT. Translated: CASSFTGMNTEAFF. Complete variable domain (other parts from reference TRBV7-9 and TRBJ1-1): DTGVSQNPRHKITKRGQNVTFRCDPISEHNRLYWYRQTLGQGPEFLTYFQNEAQLEKSRLLSDRFSAERPKGSFSTLEIQRTEQGDSAMYLCASSFTGMNTEAFFGQGTRLTVV.

This chain links TRBV29-1 with TRBJ1-2, with 10 bases lining up with TRBD1. The CDR3 is made up of 14 amino acids. Germline V CDR1 and CDR2: SQVTM, ANQGSEA. Losses at the gene ends were 1 base for V and 8 bases for J; bases not matched to a gene: 7. The CDR3 DNA sequence: TGCAGCGTTGAAGGAAGACAGGGGGCAGAGGGCTACACCTTC. Translation: CSVEGRQGAEGYTF.

The rearrangement uses TRBV5-1 and TRBJ2-4, with TRBD2 identical over 11 bases. Losses at the gene ends were 5 bases for V and 8 bases for J; bases not matched to a gene: 12. This CDR3 region has 16 residues. Germline-derived CDR1 and CDR2 are SGHRS and YFSETQ. CDR3 sequence: CASRRTSGPQGYIQYF. CDR3 in DNA: TGCGCCAGCAGGAGGACTAGCGGGCCCCAAGGATACATTCAGTACTTC.

The V and J genes are TRBV19 and TRBJ2-3, with 14 positions matching TRBD2. This CDR3 has 15 residues. The ends lost 5 bases at V and 6 bases at J; junction bases unmatched: 4. Germline assignment: CDR1 LNHDA and CDR2 SQIVND (reference sequence). This CDR3 reads CASSPRTSGRDTQYF. CDR3 sequence (DNA): TGTGCCAGTAGTCCCCGGACTAGCGGGAGGGATACGCAGTATTTT.

V and J are TRBV28 and TRBJ1-5, with D possibly being TRBD1 (5 bases). The germline V gene encodes CDR1 MDHEN and CDR2 SYDVKM. The CDR3 totals 14 residues. Trimming took 3 bases from V and 6 from J, leaving 12 bases between them. The CDR3 spells CASSFGGGGQPQHF. As DNA, the CDR3 is TGTGCCAGCAGTTTCGGCGGCGGGGGTCAGCCCCAGCATTTT.